These T cell receptor beta chains were read from a single sample in a study of human T cells and chemical hapten exposure. MiXCR, applied by TCRdb to the RACE reads, yields one record per CDR3 protein. The table includes over 85,000 distinct CDR3 sequences, 9.3% detected once. This specimen consisted of whole blood, obtained in connection with sensitization to the hapten diphenylcyclopropenone (DPC). The receptors derive from a middle-aged woman with alopecia areata. Some clones in this sample may be carry-over from other donors' samples. Each CDR3 is given with its conserved first and last residue. Fields, in order: D gene, J gene, V gene, clone size, CDR3 protein, CDR3 DNA. The D gene is left open where the match is weak. Not all rows give a size; the values are once, few, many and, for expanded clones, a class.

NA TRBJ1-1 TRBV28 NA CASSFLGRNTEAFF TGTGCCAGCAGTTTTTTGGGACGGAACACTGAAGCTTTCTTT
NA TRBJ2-7 TRBV7-2 NA CASSLVFEQYF TGTGCCAGCAGCTTAGTATTCGAGCAGTACTTC
NA TRBJ1-2 TRBV7-3 many CASSPGRGSGYGYTF TGTGCCAGCAGCCCTGGCCGAGGTTCGGGCTATGGCTACACCTTC
NA TRBJ1-2 TRBV14 NA CASSQGPSGNGYTF TGTGCCAGCAGCCAAGGGCCGAGCGGGAATGGCTACACCTTC
TRBD1 TRBJ1-1 TRBV2 NA CASSEGVGTGAEAFF TGTGCCAGCAGTGAAGGGGTCGGGACAGGGGCTGAAGCTTTCTTT
NA TRBJ1-1 TRBV2 NA CASLETDTEAFF TGTGCCAGCCTGGAGACAGACACTGAAGCTTTCTTT
NA TRBJ1-3 TRBV30 many CAWSRGVRNTIYF TGTGCCTGGAGCCGTGGTGTGAGGAACACCATATATTTT
NA TRBJ2-1 TRBV19 few CATRMGTSSYNEQFF TGTGCTACCCGAATGGGGACCAGCTCCTACAATGAGCAGTTCTTC
TRBD1 TRBJ2-3 TRBV6-1 many CASSVRTGEETDTQYF TGTGCCAGCAGTGTCCGGACAGGGGAAGAGACAGATACGCAGTATTTT
NA TRBJ2-7 TRBV20-1 many CSAVGYEQYF TGCAGTGCCGTAGGTTACGAGCAGTACTTC
NA TRBJ2-4 TRBV19 NA CASSLGELAKNIQYF TGTGCCAGTAGCCTCGGAGAGTTAGCCAAAAACATTCAGTACTTC
NA TRBJ2-3 TRBV29-1 many CSVEGLRGTDTQYF TGCAGCGTTGAAGGCCTGCGGGGCACAGATACGCAGTATTTT
NA TRBJ2-3 TRBV29-1 many CSWTMFFTDTQYF TGCAGCTGGACTATGTTTTTCACAGATACGCAGTATTTT
NA TRBJ2-1 TRBV11-2 many CASSLGRVEKQFF TGTGCCAGCAGCTTAGGGCGGGTGGAAAAGCAGTTCTTC
NA TRBJ2-5 TRBV7-9 NA CAIEIRGMGQETQYF TGTGCCATCGAAATACGGGGGATGGGCCAAGAGACCCAGTACTTC
TRBD2 TRBJ2-1 TRBV29-1 few CSVYLHAGVYNEQFF TGCAGCGTTTACCTCCATGCGGGAGTTTACAATGAGCAGTTCTTC
TRBD1 TRBJ2-2 TRBV12-3/TRBV12-4 many CASSLASTGALGELFF TGTGCCAGCAGTTTAGCAAGTACAGGGGCCCTTGGGGAGCTGTTTTTT
NA TRBJ2-1 TRBV6-1 many CASIWSSSYNEQFF TGTGCCAGCATCTGGTCTAGCTCCTACAATGAGCAGTTCTTC
NA TRBJ1-1 TRBV28 NA CASSFLSTEAFF TGTGCCAGCAGTTTCTTGAGCACTGAAGCTTTCTTT
TRBD1 TRBJ1-1 TRBV27 many CASGRTGGWGEAFF TGTGCCAGCGGCAGGACAGGGGGATGGGGTGAAGCTTTCTTT
TRBD1 TRBJ1-5 TRBV7-2 NA CASRQTGDNQPQHF TGTGCCAGCAGGCAAACAGGGGACAATCAGCCCCAGCATTTT
NA TRBJ1-2 TRBV7-2 few CASSLGTKNYGYTF TGTGCCAGCAGCTTAGGGACAAAAAACTATGGCTACACCTTC
TRBD1 TRBJ1-5 TRBV12-3/TRBV12-4 few CASSFRTGGNQPQHF TGTGCCAGCAGTTTTAGGACAGGGGGGAATCAGCCCCAGCATTTT
TRBD2 TRBJ2-1 TRBV7-6 NA CASSLGLAGEGEQFF TGTGCCAGCAGCCTTGGACTAGCGGGAGAGGGTGAGCAGTTCTTC
TRBD2 TRBJ2-3 TRBV20-1 NA CSAIPSLAGGDTQYF TGCAGTGCTATCCCCTCTCTAGCGGGAGGAGATACGCAGTATTTT
NA TRBJ2-7 TRBV10-3 many CASGTGTYEQYF TGTGCCTCAGGGACGGGAACCTACGAGCAGTACTTC
NA TRBJ1-3 TRBV2 many CASSERASSGNTIYF TGTGCCAGCAGTGAGAGAGCCTCCTCTGGAAACACCATATATTTT
NA TRBJ2-5 TRBV20-1 NA CSAGTGTSVAETQYF TGCAGTGCAGGGACCGGGACCTCTGTCGCAGAGACCCAGTACTTC
NA TRBJ2-1 TRBV10-3 NA CAIRARDDYNEQFF TGTGCCATCAGGGCCCGGGACGACTACAATGAGCAGTTCTTC
TRBD2 TRBJ2-7 TRBV20-1 many CSARDVSGSRYEQYF TGCAGTGCTAGAGATGTCAGCGGGAGTCGGTACGAGCAGTACTTC
TRBD1 TRBJ2-7 TRBV27 NA CASSPRQGHYEQYF TGTGCCAGCAGTCCCCGACAGGGGCACTACGAGCAGTACTTC
TRBD1 TRBJ2-3 TRBV20-1 many CSVTQGAATSTDTQYF TGCAGTGTTACGCAGGGGGCGGCAACTAGCACAGATACGCAGTATTTT
TRBD2 TRBJ2-7 TRBV28 many CASSSSGEPSYEQYF TGTGCCAGCAGTTCTAGCGGGGAACCTTCCTACGAGCAGTACTTC
NA TRBJ2-7 TRBV4-3 NA CASSQHSGPVPYEQYF TGCGCCAGCAGCCAACACTCCGGGCCAGTCCCCTACGAGCAGTACTTC
TRBD2 TRBJ2-1 TRBV28 NA CASIPRPSGYNEQFF TGTGCCAGCATTCCGCGTCCTAGCGGTTACAATGAGCAGTTCTTC
NA TRBJ1-2 TRBV7-9 many CASSLHGYGYTF TGTGCCAGCAGCTTGCATGGCTATGGCTACACCTTC
NA TRBJ2-1 TRBV2 NA CAIRLRGYNEQFF TGTGCCATCCGTCTTCGGGGGTACAATGAGCAGTTCTTC
NA TRBJ2-7 TRBV12-3/TRBV12-4 NA CASSPLRGSSEQYF TGTGCCAGCAGTCCTCTGAGAGGCTCGAGCGAGCAGTACTTC
TRBD2 TRBJ2-7 TRBV9 once CASSVCSGSTYEQYF TGTGCCAGCAGCGTATGTAGCGGGAGTACGTACGAGCAGTACTTC
TRBD2 TRBJ2-1 TRBV10-3 NA CAISGTSNEQFF TGTGCCATCAGCGGGACTAGTAATGAGCAGTTCTTC
TRBD2 TRBJ2-7 TRBV27 NA CASSSTGGLYEQYF TGTGCCAGCAGTTCAACGGGAGGGCTCTACGAGCAGTACTTC
NA TRBJ1-4 TRBV28 few CASSPSSGIGVEKLFF TGTGCCAGCAGTCCTTCCTCCGGGATAGGGGTCGAAAAACTGTTTTTT
TRBD2 TRBJ2-1 TRBV4-3 NA CASSQDAPVGGSPLSEEQFF TGCGCCAGCAGCCAAGATGCGCCGGTAGGCGGGAGTCCCCTCTCGGAGGAGCAGTTCTTC
TRBD2 TRBJ2-3 TRBV15 many CATSRERGTDTQYF TGTGCCACCAGCAGAGAGCGGGGGACAGATACGCAGTATTTT
TRBD2 TRBJ2-7 TRBV29-1 NA CSVWTSGAYEQYF TGCAGCGTTTGGACTAGCGGAGCCTACGAGCAGTACTTC
NA TRBJ1-1 TRBV28 few CASLESGMNTEAFF TGTGCCAGTCTGGAGTCGGGGATGAACACTGAAGCTTTCTTT
NA TRBJ2-6 TRBV4-1 NA CASSQERTSGANVLTF TGCGCCAGCAGCCAAGAAAGGACCTCTGGGGCCAACGTCCTGACTTTC
NA TRBJ1-6 TRBV29-1 NA CSVRDMGSPLHF TGCAGCGTCCGGGACATGGGCTCACCCCTCCACTTT
NA TRBJ2-7 TRBV7-2 many CASRTTLDSYEQYF TGTGCCAGCAGAACCACCCTCGACAGCTACGAGCAGTACTTC
TRBD2 TRBJ2-1 TRBV29-1 few CSVRASGNDNEQFF TGCAGCGTTAGAGCTAGCGGGAATGACAATGAGCAGTTCTTC
NA TRBJ2-6 TRBV23-1 few CASSQQVSGANVLTF TGCGCCAGCAGTCAACAAGTCTCTGGGGCCAACGTCCTGACTTTC